This T cell receptor beta chain was recorded in a study of lymphopenia after photon versus proton radiotherapy. General study points: Post-nadir diversity loss with photons came from oligoclonal expansion, particularly CD8+ Temra cells. Survival link was tested only in deceased patients; proton benefit remains a possibility. Under photons, naive T cells and diversity fell while effector/memory populations rose.

V shed 1 base and J 1 base; nucleotides not matched to a gene: 2. The CDR3 spans 15 residues. The V gene's germline CDR1 is SGHRS and CDR2 YFSETQ. A word on this clone: Its target is not known.

TCRdb's table, derived via immunoSEQ multiplex PCR, lists solely in-frame clones and lacks some. The table includes 150,000 or so clones, roughly nine tenths detected once. This chain connects TRBV5-1 to TRBJ2-3, with 8 nucleotides matching TRBD2. This clonotype was sampled from a man between 45 and 60 years old with gastric cancer. The material was peripheral blood, obtained from a patient treated with photon-based radiotherapy. CDR3 coding DNA: TGCGCCAGCAGCTTGTGGCGGGGGGGCACAGATACGCAGTATTTT. Its translation: CASSLWRGGTDTQYF.